These 9 T cell receptor beta chains were sequenced from one sample in a study of identical twins. Each CDR3 protein is one row after TCRdb ran MiXCR on the 5' RACE reads. The sample has 200,000 to 250,000 distinct CDR3 sequences; more than 13% are singletons. The specimen was memory (CD45RO+) T cells sorted from blood. The source is a woman aged 18-35 years in good health.

This chain joins TRBV3-1 and TRBJ1-1; 10 bases are shared with TRBD1. The CDR3 has 13 residues. V lost 4 bases and J lost 11; bases outside the gene matches: 7. The germline CDR1 and CDR2 sequences are LGHDT and YNNKEL (reference sequence). CDR3 nucleotide sequence: TGTGCCAGCAGCCTCGTGACAGGGGGCGCGGCTTTCTTT. This translates into CASSLVTGGAAFF.

This clonotype was seen only a few times. The chain links TRBV11-3 to TRBJ2-2, with D possibly being TRBD1 (6 bases). This CDR3 comprises 14 residues. Trimming took 3 bases from V and 5 from J, leaving 10 bases between them. The germline V gene has CDR1 SGHNT and CDR2 YENEEA. DNA of the CDR3: TGTGCCAGCAGCTTTGCGAGGGGGACCGGGGAGCTGTTTTTT. This sequence encodes CASSFARGTGELFF. The variable domain in full, with the rest retrieved from reference TRBV11-3 and TRBJ2-2, is EAGVVQSPRYKIIEKKQPVAFWCNPISGHNTLYWYLQNLGQGPELLIRYENEEAVDDSQLPKDRFSAERLKGVDSTLKIQPAELGDSAVYLCASSFARGTGELFFGEGSRLTVL.

This clonotype was counted at least ten times. The chain is built from TRBV7-2 and TRBJ2-1; D possibly corresponds to TRBD2 (5 bases). With 1 base removed from V and 5 bases from J, the gap between germline ends came to 12 bases. CDR3 length equals 15 residues. Per the germline V gene, CDR1 is SGHTA and CDR2 is FQGNSA. CDR3 loop: CASSLVSTTDNEQFF. The CDR3 DNA is TGTGCCAGCAGCTTAGTCTCGACTACTGACAATGAGCAGTTCTTC.

This clonotype was seen more than once but under ten times. The chain couples TRBV10-2 to TRBJ1-2; D possibly corresponds to TRBD1 (5 bases). V lost 3 bases to trimming and J lost 8 bases, with 13 bases between them. From germline, CDR1 is WSHSY and CDR2 SAAADI. The CDR3 covers 13 residues. CDR3 DNA sequence: TGCGCCAGCAGTGACGACAGTGGGTCGGGCTACACCTTC. This gives the protein CASSDDSGSGYTF.

This clonotype was counted many times. The chain combines TRBV4-3 with TRBJ1-4, with a possible D match to TRBD1 (5 bases). Trimming cost V 3 bases and J 6 bases, with 11 bases left between them. The CDR3 extends over 14 amino acids. The germline V gene encodes CDR1 LGHNA and CDR2 YSLEER. The CDR3 DNA reads TGCGCCAGCAGCCAGGGCGGGGGGGATGAAAAACTGTTTTTT. The encoded protein is CASSQGGGDEKLFF.

The chain is built from TRBV6-2 or TRBV6-3 and TRBJ2-5; D gene ambiguous. V was cut by 5 bases and J by 7 bases, with 20 bases left in between. The CDR3 spans 15 residues. CDR1 MNHEY and CDR2 SVGEGT come from the germline V gene. The CDR3 region has the DNA TGTGCCAGCAGTCTATCCATGGGCTTAAGGAGGACCCAGTACTTC. It translates to CASSLSMGLRRTQYF.

The rearrangement joins TRBV7-2 to TRBJ1-1, with D tentatively TRBD1 (6 bases). CDR1 is SGHTA and CDR2 is FQGNSA in the germline V gene. The germline V and J ends were trimmed by 7 bases and 11 bases, with 23 bases remaining between them. The CDR3 loop spans 14 amino acids. CDR3 bases: TGTGCCAGCAACAAACTGGGGGGCTACGGTCGGGCTTTCTTT. It encodes CASNKLGGYGRAFF.

Comments on this clonotype: This could be a read error, since a much larger clone is one nucleotide away. The rearrangement links TRBV7-2 to TRBJ2-1; the match to TRBD2 covers 8 bases. V dropped 5 bases and J dropped 9; count of bases not matched to a gene: 12. Germline assignment: CDR1 SGHTA and CDR2 FQGNSA. The CDR3 has 15 residues. Here the CDR3 reads CASSPFAGGLSEQFF. In DNA form, the CDR3 reads TGTGCCAGCAGCCCGTTCGCGGGAGGACTCAGTGAGCAGTTCTTC.

This clonotype appeared a few times. V gene TRBV15 combines with J gene TRBJ1-5; possibly TRBD1 for D (5 bases). Trimming removed 3 bases from V and 3 bases from J, with 15 bases in between. The CDR3 is 16 amino acids. Germline CDR1 and CDR2: LNHNV and YYDKDF (reference sequence). Written as DNA, the CDR3 is TGTGCCACCAGCAGTGGGGGTGGGGTATACAATCAGCCCCAGCATTTT. Amino acid sequence: CATSSGGGVYNQPQHF.